The 10 T cell receptor beta chains reported below all come from one sample, sequenced in a study of blood T cell repertoires in COVID-19. TCRdb's copy holds only in-frame clones and misses some; the assay was immunoSEQ multiplex PCR. The profile covers more than 200,000 clones, with roughly 89% appearing a single time and 3.5% to 4% taken by the ten largest. Input material: PBMCs or T cells enriched from blood (not recorded which). The receptors stem from a woman in her thirties with acute COVID-19.

V gene TRBV30 combines with J gene TRBJ2-1; tentative D call: TRBD1 (5 bases). CDR3 length equals 13 residues. Trimming pared 3 bases from V and 2 bases from J, leaving 8 bases between. Germline-derived CDR1 and CDR2 are GTSNPN and SVGIG (reference sequence). CDR3 region: CAWSQDTYNEQFF. The CDR3 DNA sequence: TGTGCCTGGAGCCAGGACACCTACAATGAGCAGTTCTTC.

The J gene is TRBJ2-2, the V gene TRBV19; 8 bases line up with TRBD2. CDR3 length equals 14 residues. The germline V gene has CDR1 LNHDA and CDR2 SQIVND (reference sequence). Trimming cost V 7 bases and J 3 bases; bases outside gene matches: 4. For the CDR3, the DNA is TGTGCCAGTATTGGCGGGAGGTACACCGGGGAGCTGTTTTTT. This codes for CASIGGRYTGELFF.

The V and J genes are TRBV5-1 and TRBJ2-7; maybe TRBD2 (5 bases). CDR1 is SGHRS and CDR2 is YFSETQ in the germline V gene. This CDR3 is built from 12 residues. The V and J ends lost 7 bases and 7 bases respectively, with 15 bases between them. CDR3 sequence (DNA): TGCGCCAGCGGCGAAGGACTGGAAGAGCAGTACTTC. Protein: CASGEGLEEQYF.

The chain is built from TRBV2 and TRBJ1-2; 9 bases fit TRBD1. Germline V CDR1 and CDR2: SNHLY, FYNNEI. This CDR3 is built from 14 residues. V shed 7 bases and J 2 bases; nucleotides not matched to a gene: 5. The CDR3 loop is CASKYRGQNYGYTF. CDR3 bases: TGTGCCAGCAAGTACAGGGGGCAAAACTATGGCTACACCTTC. Based on the CDR3 plus reference TRBV2 and TRBJ1-2, the full variable domain is EPEVTQTPSHQVTQMGQEVILRCVPISNHLYFYWYRQILGQKVEFLVSFYNNEISEKSEIFDDQFSVERPDGSNFTLKIRSTKLEDSAMYFCASKYRGQNYGYTFGSGTRLTVV.

This clone was observed once. The chain employs TRBV5-3 and TRBJ2-7; D gene ambiguous. TRBV5-3 is annotated as an ORF whose role is uncertain. V shed 6 bases and J shed 5 bases, with 12 bases lying between them. The CDR3 sequence is 12 residues long. CDR3 DNA: TGTGCCAGAACTCCCGGTACGGACGAGCAGTACTTC. Translating gives CARTPGTDEQYF.

The chain employs TRBV4-3 and TRBJ2-1; 9 positions match TRBD2. Trimming removed 0 bases from V and 5 bases from J; junction bases left unmatched: 5. The CDR3 loop spans 16 amino acids. Germline CDR1 is LGHNA and CDR2 is YSLEER. CDR3 sequence (DNA): TGCGCCAGCAGCCAAGATGGGGCTAGCGGGGACAATGAGCAGTTCTTC. It yields the protein CASSQDGASGDNEQFF.

The V and J genes are TRBV29-1 and TRBJ1-4; no clear D. The CDR3 has 15 amino acids. V was trimmed by 7 bases and J by 0 bases, leaving 15 bases between them. Germline CDR1 reads SQVTM; CDR2 reads ANQGSEA. CDR3 in amino acids: CSATRAGATNEKLFF. In DNA, the CDR3 is TGCAGCGCCACGCGAGCGGGAGCAACTAATGAAAAACTGTTTTTT.

This chain uses TRBV3-1 (or the pseudogene TRBV3-2) with TRBJ1-1; D is uncertain. The CDR3 is 14 residues long. V was clipped by 3 bases and J by 4 bases, with 12 bases between them. Germline V gene sequence: CDR1 LGHDT, CDR2 YNNKEL (reference sequence). The CDR3 coding sequence is TGTGCCAGCAGCCAGGACGGAGGTTGCACTGAAGCTTTCTTT. The encoded protein is CASSQDGGCTEAFF.

This clone was recorded once. The chain employs TRBV2 and TRBJ1-2; perhaps TRBD1 as D (5 bases). CDR3 size: 11 residues. The V end lost 7 bases, the J end lost 6 bases, and 9 bases lay between the germline ends. Germline values: CDR1 SNHLY, CDR2 FYNNEI. The CDR3 reads CASTTVDGYTF. The CDR3 nucleotides read TGTGCCAGCACGACAGTGGATGGCTACACCTTC.

The rearrangement links TRBV6-2 or TRBV6-3 to TRBJ2-5; no clear D. From germline, CDR1 is MNHEY and CDR2 SVGEGT. Deletions cut 4 bases from V and 1 base from J, with 4 bases between. The CDR3 spans 12 residues. The CDR3 sequence is CASSSFQETQYF. CDR3 coding DNA: TGTGCCAGCAGTTCCTTCCAAGAGACCCAGTACTTC.